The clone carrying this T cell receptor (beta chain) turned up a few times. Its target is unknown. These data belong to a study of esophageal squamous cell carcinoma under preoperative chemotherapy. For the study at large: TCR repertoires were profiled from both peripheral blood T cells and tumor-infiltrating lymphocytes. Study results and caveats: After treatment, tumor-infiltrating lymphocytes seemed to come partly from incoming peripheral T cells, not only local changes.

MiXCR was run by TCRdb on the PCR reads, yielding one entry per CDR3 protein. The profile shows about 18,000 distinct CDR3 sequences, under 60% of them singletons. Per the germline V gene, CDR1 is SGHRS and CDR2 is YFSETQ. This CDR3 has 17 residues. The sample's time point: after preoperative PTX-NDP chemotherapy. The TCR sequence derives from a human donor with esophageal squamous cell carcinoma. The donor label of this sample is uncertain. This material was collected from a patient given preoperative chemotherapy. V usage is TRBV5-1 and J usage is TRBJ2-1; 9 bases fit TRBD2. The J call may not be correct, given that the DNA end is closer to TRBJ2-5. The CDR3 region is CASSLGAGGAQQETQYF. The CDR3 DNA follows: TGCGCCAGCAGCTTGGGTGCGGGAGGGGCTCAGCAAGAGACCCAGTACTTC.